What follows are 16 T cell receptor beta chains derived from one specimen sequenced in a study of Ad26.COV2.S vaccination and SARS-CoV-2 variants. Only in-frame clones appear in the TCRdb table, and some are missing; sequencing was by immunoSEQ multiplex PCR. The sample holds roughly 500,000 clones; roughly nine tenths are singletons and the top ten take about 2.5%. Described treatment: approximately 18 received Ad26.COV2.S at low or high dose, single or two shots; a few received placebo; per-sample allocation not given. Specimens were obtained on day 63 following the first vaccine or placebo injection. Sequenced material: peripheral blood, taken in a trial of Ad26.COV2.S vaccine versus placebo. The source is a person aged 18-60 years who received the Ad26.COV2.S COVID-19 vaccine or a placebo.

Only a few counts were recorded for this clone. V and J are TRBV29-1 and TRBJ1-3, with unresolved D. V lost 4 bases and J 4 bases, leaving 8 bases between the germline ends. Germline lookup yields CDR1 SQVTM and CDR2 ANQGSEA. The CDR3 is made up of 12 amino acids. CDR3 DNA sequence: TGCAGCGTTGGAACGGCCGGAAACACCATATATTTT. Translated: CSVGTAGNTIYF.

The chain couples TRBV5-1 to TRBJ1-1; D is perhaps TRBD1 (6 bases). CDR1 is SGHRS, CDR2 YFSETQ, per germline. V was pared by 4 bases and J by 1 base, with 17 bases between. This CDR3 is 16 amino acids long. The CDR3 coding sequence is TGCGCCAGCAGCCCTACACAGGGAGTGAGGAACACTGAAGCTTTCTTT. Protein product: CASSPTQGVRNTEAFF.

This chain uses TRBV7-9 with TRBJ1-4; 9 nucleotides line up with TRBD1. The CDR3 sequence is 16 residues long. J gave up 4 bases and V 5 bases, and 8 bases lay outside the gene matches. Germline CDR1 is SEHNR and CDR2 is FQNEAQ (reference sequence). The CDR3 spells CASSIGQGRGNEKLFF. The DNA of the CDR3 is TGTGCCAGCAGCATCGGACAGGGGCGGGGTAATGAAAAACTGTTTTTT.

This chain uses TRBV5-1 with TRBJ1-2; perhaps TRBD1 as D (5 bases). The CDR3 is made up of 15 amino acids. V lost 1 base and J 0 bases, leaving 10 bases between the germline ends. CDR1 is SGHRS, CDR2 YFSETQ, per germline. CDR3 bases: TGCGCCAGCAGCTTGCGTGGGGACGCTAACTATGGCTACACCTTC. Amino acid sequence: CASSLRGDANYGYTF.

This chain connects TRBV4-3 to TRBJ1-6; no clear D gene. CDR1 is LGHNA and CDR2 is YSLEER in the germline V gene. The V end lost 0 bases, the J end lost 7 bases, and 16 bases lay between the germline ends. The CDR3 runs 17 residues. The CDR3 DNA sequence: TGCGCCAGCAGCCAAGAACTATCGGCAGGCCAGAATTCACCCCTCCACTTT. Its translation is CASSQELSAGQNSPLHF.

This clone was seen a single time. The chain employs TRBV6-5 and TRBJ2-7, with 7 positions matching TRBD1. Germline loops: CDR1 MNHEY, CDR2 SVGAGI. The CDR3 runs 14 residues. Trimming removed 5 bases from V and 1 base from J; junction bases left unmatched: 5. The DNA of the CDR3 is TGTGCCAGCAGTCTCAGACAGGGATCCTACGAGCAGTACTTC. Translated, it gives CASSLRQGSYEQYF.

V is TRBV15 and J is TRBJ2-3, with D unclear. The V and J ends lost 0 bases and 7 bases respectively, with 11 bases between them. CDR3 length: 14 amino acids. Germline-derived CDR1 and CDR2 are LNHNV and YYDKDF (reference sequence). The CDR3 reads CATSREQSYNTQYF. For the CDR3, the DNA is TGTGCCACCAGCAGAGAACAGAGCTACAATACGCAGTATTTT.

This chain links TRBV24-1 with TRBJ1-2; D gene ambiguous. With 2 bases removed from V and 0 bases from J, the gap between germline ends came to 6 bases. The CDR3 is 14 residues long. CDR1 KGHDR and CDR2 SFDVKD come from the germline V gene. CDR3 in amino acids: CATSDSRANYGYTF. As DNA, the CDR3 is TGTGCCACCAGTGATTCCCGGGCTAACTATGGCTACACCTTC.

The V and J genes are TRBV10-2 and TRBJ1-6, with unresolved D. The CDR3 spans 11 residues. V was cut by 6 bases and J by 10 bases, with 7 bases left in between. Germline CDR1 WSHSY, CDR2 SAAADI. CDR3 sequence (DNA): TGCGCCAGCAGAATCCCATCACCCCTCCACTTT. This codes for CASRIPSPLHF.

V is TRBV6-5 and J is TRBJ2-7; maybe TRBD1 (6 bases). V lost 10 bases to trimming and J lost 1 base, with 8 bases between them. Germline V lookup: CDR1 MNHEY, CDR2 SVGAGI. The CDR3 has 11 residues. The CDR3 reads CATGQSYEQYV. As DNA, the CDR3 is TGTGCCACCGGACAGTCCTACGAGCAGTACGTC.

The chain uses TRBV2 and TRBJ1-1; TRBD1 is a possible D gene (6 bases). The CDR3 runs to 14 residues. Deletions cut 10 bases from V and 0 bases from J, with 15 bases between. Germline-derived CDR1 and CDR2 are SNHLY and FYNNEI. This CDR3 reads CANRLRGMNTEAFF. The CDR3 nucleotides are TGTGCCAACCGACTCAGGGGTATGAACACTGAAGCTTTCTTT.

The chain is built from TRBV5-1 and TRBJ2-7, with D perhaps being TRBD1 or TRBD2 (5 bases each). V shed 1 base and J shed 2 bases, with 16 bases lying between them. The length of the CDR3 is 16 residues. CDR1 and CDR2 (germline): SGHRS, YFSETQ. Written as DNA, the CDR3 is TGCGCCAGCAGCTTGCCACGGGGCCAGGGTACCTACGAGCAGTACTTC. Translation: CASSLPRGQGTYEQYF.

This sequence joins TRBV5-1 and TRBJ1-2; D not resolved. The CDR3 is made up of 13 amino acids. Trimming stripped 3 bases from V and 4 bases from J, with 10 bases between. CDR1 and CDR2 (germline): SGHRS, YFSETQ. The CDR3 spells CASSSPASYGYTF. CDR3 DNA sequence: TGCGCCAGCAGCTCGCCGGCAAGCTATGGCTACACCTTC.

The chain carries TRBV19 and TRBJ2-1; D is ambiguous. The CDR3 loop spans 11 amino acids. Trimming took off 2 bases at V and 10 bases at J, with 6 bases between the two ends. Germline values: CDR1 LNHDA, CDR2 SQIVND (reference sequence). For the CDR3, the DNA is TGTGCCAGTAGTATACTTCGGGAGCAGTTCTTC. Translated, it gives CASSILREQFF. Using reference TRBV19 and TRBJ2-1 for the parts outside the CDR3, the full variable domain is DGGITQSPKYLFRKEGQNVTLSCEQNLNHDAMYWYRQDPGQGLRLIYYSQIVNDFQKGDIAEGYSVSREKKESFPLTVTSAQKNPTAFYLCASSILREQFFGPGTRLTVL.

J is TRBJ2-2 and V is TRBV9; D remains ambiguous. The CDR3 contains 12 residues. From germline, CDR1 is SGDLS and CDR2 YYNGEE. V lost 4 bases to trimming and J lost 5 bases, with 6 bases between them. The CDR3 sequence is CASSPLTGELFF. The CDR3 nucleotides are TGTGCCAGCAGCCCTCTGACCGGGGAGCTGTTTTTT.

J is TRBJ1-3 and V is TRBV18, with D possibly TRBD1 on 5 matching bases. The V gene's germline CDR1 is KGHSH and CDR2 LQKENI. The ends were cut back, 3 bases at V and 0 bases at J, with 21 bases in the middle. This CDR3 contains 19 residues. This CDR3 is CASSPLQLRGLSSGNTIYF. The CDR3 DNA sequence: TGTGCCAGCTCACCTCTACAACTAAGGGGACTGAGCTCTGGAAACACCATATATTTT. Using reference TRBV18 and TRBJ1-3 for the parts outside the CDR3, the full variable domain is NAGVMQNPRHLVRRRGQEARLRCSPMKGHSHVYWYRQLPEEGLKFMVYLQKENIIDESGMPKERFSAEFPKEGPSILRIQQVVRGDSAAYFCASSPLQLRGLSSGNTIYFGEGSWLTVV.